This TCR beta chain came from a study of CD8+CD57+ T cells in acquired aplastic anemia. Study results and caveats: Under 35 was the count of CD8+ CDR3 sequences that patients shared with controls.

Profiling of TCR beta VDJ combinations and CDR3 sequences used genomic DNA as template. A single record per CDR3 protein comes from TCRdb applying MiXCR to the reads. The data contain around 250,000 distinct CDR3 sequences, approximately 86% of them singletons. Patients included in sequencing had previously demonstrated CD8+CD57+ cell expansion by flow cytometry. Regarding this clonotype: The antigen is undetermined. An end of the junction does not agree with germline; a read error may underlie this.

The sample taken for sequencing was sorted CD4+, CD8+, or CD8+CD57+ T cells (not recorded which) from PBMCs. The origin of this receptor is a human donor with aplastic anemia.

For the CDR3, the DNA is TGTGCCAGCAGTAAAGCCTATAGCCATCAGACCCAGCACTTT. It is translated as CASSKAYSHQTQHF. The rearrangement uses TRBV15 and TRBJ1-5; D is unclear. The CDR3 totals 14 residues. CDR1 is LNHNV and CDR2 is YYDKDF in the germline V gene (reference sequence).